The 9 T cell receptor beta chains listed next were all sequenced from one sample in a study of CD8 T cells in Susac syndrome. Random hexamers served to reverse transcribe roughly 0.5 to 1 ug RNA. TCRdb re-derived calls from the immunoSEQ multiplex PCR reads in MiXCR, one entry per CDR3 protein. Of under 200,000 distinct CDR3 sequences listed, 93% were seen once; the top ten hold 0.1%. Material for sequencing was CD4+ T cells from PBMCs. The receptors shown here come from a human donor in good health.

This chain links TRBV20-1 with TRBJ1-3; D gene uncertain. Germline values: CDR1 DFQATT, CDR2 SNEGSKA (reference sequence). Trimming stripped 6 bases from V and 0 bases from J, with 12 bases between. This CDR3 has 14 amino acids. The CDR3 DNA sequence: TGCAGTGCCACAGTCGGGCACTCTGGAAACACCATATATTTT. It encodes CSATVGHSGNTIYF.

This chain connects TRBV19 to TRBJ1-5; 8 bases align to TRBD1. Trimming cost V 8 bases and J 6 bases; bases outside gene matches: 12. The CDR3 loop spans 15 amino acids. Germline-derived CDR1 and CDR2 are LNHDA and SQIVND (reference sequence). DNA of the CDR3: TGTGCCAGTCGGGTAAAGGACAGGGAGTTTCAGCCCCAGCATTTT. It is translated as CASRVKDREFQPQHF.

This chain joins TRBV20-1 and TRBJ1-2; no definite D call. The CDR3 contains 12 residues. Between the trimmed V and J ends, which lost 2 bases and 6 bases, there was a span of 10 bases. Germline CDR1 is DFQATT and CDR2 is SNEGSKA (reference sequence). The DNA for the CDR3 is TGCAGTGCTAGAAGCGCTGGTAATGGCTACACCTTC. It specifies CSARSAGNGYTF.

V and J are TRBV20-1 and TRBJ1-1; D is possibly TRBD1 (6 bases). V was pared by 7 bases and J by 11 bases, with 23 bases between. The CDR3 sequence is 13 residues long. Germline-derived CDR1 and CDR2 are DFQATT and SNEGSKA (reference sequence). The DNA of the CDR3 is TGCAGTGTTCATTTTAGGGGGGCCAGGGTGGCTTTCTTT. Its translation: CSVHFRGARVAFF.

The chain recombines TRBV19 with TRBJ1-1; D is unresolved. V shed 4 bases and J shed 1 base, with 7 bases lying between them. The CDR3 is made up of 13 amino acids. Germline V CDR1 and CDR2: LNHDA, SQIVND (reference sequence). The CDR3 spells CASSTHRNTEAFF. In DNA form, the CDR3 reads TGTGCCAGTAGTACCCACAGGAACACTGAAGCTTTCTTT.

The V and J genes are TRBV5-1 and TRBJ2-4; 8 bases agree with TRBD1. V shed 0 bases and J 5 bases; nucleotides not matched to a gene: 10. Germline lookup yields CDR1 SGHRS and CDR2 YFSETQ. The CDR3 totals 17 residues. CDR3 DNA: TGCGCCAGCAGCTTGGCCTTCCAGGGGGCTGGGGAAAACATTCAGTACTTC. This translates into CASSLAFQGAGENIQYF.

The chain recombines TRBV28 with TRBJ1-1; D is uncertain. The CDR3 is 15 amino acids. Germline-derived CDR1 and CDR2 are MDHEN and SYDVKM. Between the trimmed V and J ends, which lost 3 bases and 0 bases, there was a span of 11 bases. CDR3: CASSLYGSLNTEAFF. In nucleotides, the CDR3 is TGTGCCAGCAGTTTGTACGGCTCTTTGAACACTGAAGCTTTCTTT. Together with reference TRBV28 and TRBJ1-1, the CDR3 gives the full variable domain: DVKVTQSSRYLVKRTGEKVFLECVQDMDHENMFWYRQDPGLGLRLIYFSYDVKMKEKGDIPEGYSVSREKKERFSLILESASTNQTSMYLCASSLYGSLNTEAFFGQGTRLTVV.

This clonotype has only one observation. The CDR3 nucleotides are TGCAGTGCTAGAGAGCCTAGCGGGGATCGGATCAATGAGCAGTTCTTC. Encoded protein: CSAREPSGDRINEQFF. The rearrangement uses TRBV20-1 and TRBJ2-1; 9 bases match TRBD2. Unmatched junction bases numbered 9, after V lost 0 bases and J lost 6 bases. CDR3 size: 16 residues. Germline CDR1 is DFQATT and CDR2 is SNEGSKA (reference sequence).

The chain uses TRBV3-1 and TRBJ2-7; D gene unclear. This CDR3 is built from 14 residues. Germline loops: CDR1 LGHDT, CDR2 YNNKEL (reference sequence). Trimming took 0 bases from V and 1 from J, leaving 7 bases between them. The CDR3 nucleotides are TGTGCCAGCAGCCAAGATTTGGGATCCTACGAGCAGTACTTC. It is translated as CASSQDLGSYEQYF.